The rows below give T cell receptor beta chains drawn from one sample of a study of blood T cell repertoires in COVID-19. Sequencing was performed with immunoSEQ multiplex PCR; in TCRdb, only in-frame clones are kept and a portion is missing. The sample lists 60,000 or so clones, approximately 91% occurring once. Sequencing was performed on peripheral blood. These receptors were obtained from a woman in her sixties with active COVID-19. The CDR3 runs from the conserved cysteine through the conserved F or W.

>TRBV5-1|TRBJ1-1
CASSSGTGNVNTEAFF
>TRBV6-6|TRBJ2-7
CASSYSLGGGGYEQYF
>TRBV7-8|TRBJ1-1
CASSLGGGGPEAFF
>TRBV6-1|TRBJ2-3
CASSVSSGGAGTDTQYF
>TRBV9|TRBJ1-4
CASSVEEGEKLFF
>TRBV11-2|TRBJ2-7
CASSPNSGQGLYEQYF
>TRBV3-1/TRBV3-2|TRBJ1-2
CASSQDVGTGGYGYTF
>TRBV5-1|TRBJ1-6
CASSRDSTNSPLHF
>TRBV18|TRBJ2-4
CASSPIGFEAGGATNIQYF
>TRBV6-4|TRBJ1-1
CASRPGQGAGNTEAFF
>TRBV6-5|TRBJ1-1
CASRVQGPEAFF
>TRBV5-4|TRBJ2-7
CASSPDREGFYEQYF
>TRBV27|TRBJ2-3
CASSLWRGQGTDTQYF
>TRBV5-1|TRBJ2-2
CASSGAVAENTGELFF
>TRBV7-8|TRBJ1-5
CASSLVLTSNQPQHF
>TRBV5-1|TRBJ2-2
CASSLVQTNTGELFF
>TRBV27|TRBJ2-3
CASRRRPGQGSTDTQYF
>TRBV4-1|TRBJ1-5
CASSQDGEAQHF
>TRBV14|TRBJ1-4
CASSQVVYREKLFF
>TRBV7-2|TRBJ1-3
CASSLGPQGSGNTIYF
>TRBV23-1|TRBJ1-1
CASSPTGGANTEAFF
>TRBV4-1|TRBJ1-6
CASSQGPGGFQNPPLHF
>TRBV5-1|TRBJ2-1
CASGGASSYNEQFF
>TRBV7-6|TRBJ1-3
CASSLRPGQGLGNTIYF
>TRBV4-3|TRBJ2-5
CASSQDWGVQETQYF
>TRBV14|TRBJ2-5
CASSTQGTGGPYQETQYF
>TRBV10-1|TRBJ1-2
CASSEGLGSAGYGYTF
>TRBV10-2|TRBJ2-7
CATHMGGRYEQYF
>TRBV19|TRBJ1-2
CASSLGGGGYTF
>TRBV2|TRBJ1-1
CASSQGAFGRLVEAFF
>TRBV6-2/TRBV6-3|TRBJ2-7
CASSYDTSTGSYEQYF